This T cell receptor beta chain was documented in a study of tumor and adjacent non-tumor tissue in lung cancer. The wider study: Some 3.9 million productive TCRbeta reads were obtained per sample on average. Findings and caveats of the study: Top 100 clones took a larger repertoire share in normal lung. Tumor TCR diversity, when higher, was linked to shorter survival. Significantly higher TCR diversity was found in tumor than normal lung.

The template was RNA from unsorted bulk tissue. The CDR3 extends over 13 amino acids. The V end was cut by 4 bases, the J end by 4 bases, with 13 bases between. CDR1 is SQVTM, CDR2 ANQGSEA, per germline. TCRbeta libraries were built with three rounds of nested PCR, modified from ARM-PCR. TCRdb recomputed calls from the multiplex PCR reads with MiXCR, one row per CDR3 protein. Here the sample spans 120,000 or so distinct CDR3 sequences, approximately 84% being singletons. A note on this clonotype: Its specificity is not known.

The specimen was lung tumor tissue. This receptor was identified in a man aged 70 or older with non-small cell lung cancer. V is TRBV29-1 and J is TRBJ1-2; D is unresolved. CDR3 region: CSVVRTGVYGYTF. CDR3 DNA sequence: TGCAGCGTTGTCCGGACGGGAGTCTATGGCTACACCTTC.